A selection of T cell receptor beta chains follows, all from one sample in a study of cytomegalovirus exposure and HLA in healthy donors. Generated by immunoSEQ multiplex PCR, the TCRdb table keeps only in-frame clones and is missing some. Of approximately 75,000 clones in the sample, around 82% were seen once. The source material was PBMCs. The receptors shown here come from a male donor in good health and CMV-seronegative. Each CDR3 is given with its conserved first and last residue. A D gene is named only where the DNA matches it firmly. Clone size is not always given. Where it is, it says once, few, many or a class for expanded clones.

TRBJ2-7	TRBV6-6	-	-	TGTGCCAGCAGTCAAGCGGGTGGCGAGCAGTACTTC	CASSQAGGEQYF
TRBJ1-2	TRBV4-1	-	-	TGCGCCAGCAGCCAGAGGGATAGGGCAGGTGGAGGCTACACCTTC	CASSQRDRAGGGYTF
TRBJ1-2	TRBV28	-	-	TGTGCCAGCAGTCTAACTAGACAGGTACTCAGTTATGGCTACACCTTC	CASSLTRQVLSYGYTF
TRBJ2-3	TRBV4-3	TRBD1	-	TGCGCCAGCAGCCAACGGACAGGCTCCACAGATACGCAGTATTTT	CASSQRTGSTDTQYF
TRBJ2-4	TRBV19	-	-	TGTGCCAGTAGACAGGGTTTGAGCGACATTCAGTACTTC	CASRQGLSDIQYF
TRBJ2-1	TRBV5-5	TRBD2	-	TGTGCCAGCAGCTTGGGCGGGAGCTCCTACAATGAGCAGTTCTTC	CASSLGGSSYNEQFF
TRBJ2-7	TRBV6-1	-	-	TGTGCCAGCAGTGAAGCGGAGGGGGCTTCGAACGAGCAGTACTTC	CASSEAEGASNEQYF
TRBJ2-5	TRBV5-1	TRBD2	-	TGCGCCAGCAGCTTGTCTCTGGGACTAGCGGGGGGAGAGACCCAGTACTTC	CASSLSLGLAGGETQYF
TRBJ2-3	TRBV5-6	TRBD2	-	TGTGCCAGCAGCTTGCTGACTAGCGGGGGGGTTTCAGATACGCAGTATTTT	CASSLLTSGGVSDTQYF
TRBJ1-4	TRBV5-1	-	-	TGCGCCAGCAGCTTGTTGACCAGGACTAATGAAAAACTGTTTTTT	CASSLLTRTNEKLFF
TRBJ1-2	TRBV5-4	-	-	TGTGCCAGCAGCTTGGAGGGAGGGATCCATGGCTACACCTTC	CASSLEGGIHGYTF
TRBJ2-5	TRBV7-9	TRBD1	once	TGTGCCAGCGTGATACAGGGGGCAAGGGAGACCCAGTACTTC	CASVIQGARETQYF
TRBJ2-3	TRBV5-1	-	-	TGCGCCAGCAGTCGGACAGTTACTTACACAGATACGCAGTATTTT	CASSRTVTYTDTQYF
TRBJ2-7	TRBV15	TRBD1	-	TGTGCCACCAGCAGGGGACAGGGAAGGTACGAGCAGTACTTC	CATSRGQGRYEQYF
TRBJ1-2	TRBV28	-	-	TGTGCTATTCTCTTAGCAGACAGTCTGGCTGGCTATGGCTACACCTTC	CAILLADSLAGYGYTF